This TCR beta chain was documented in a study of Ad26.COV2.S vaccination and SARS-CoV-2 variants. As for the study in general: Donor got 5x10^10 or 1x10^11 viral particles of Ad26.COV2.S. Findings and caveats of the study: The TCR breadth and depth analyses may have produced an underestimate of total T cell responses.

Here immunoSEQ multiplex PCR was the method, and the copy in TCRdb shows in-frame clones only, minus some. The sample has over 250,000 clones, around 87% seen once. Worth noting for this clone: Its antigen is undetermined.

Treatment given: 19 received Ad26.COV2.S at low or high dose, single or two shots; about 5 received placebo; per-sample allocation not given. Each sample was drawn 63 days after the first injection (of vaccine or placebo). This CDR3 is 14 amino acids long. V gave up 3 bases and J gave up 2 bases, with 10 bases separating them. Germline V gene lookup returns CDR1 LNHDA and CDR2 SQIVND (reference sequence). This TCR was recovered from a person aged 18-60 years who received the Ad26.COV2.S COVID-19 vaccine or a placebo. This sample comprised peripheral blood, obtained in a trial of Ad26.COV2.S vaccine versus placebo. The chain has TRBV19 and TRBJ1-2, with unresolved D. The CDR3, as DNA: TGTGCCAGTAGTATCCCCGGGTTGAACTATGGCTACACCTTC. Translated: CASSIPGLNYGYTF.